The 8 T cell receptor beta chains below all came from one sample that was sequenced in a study of T cell responses to AZD1222 COVID-19 vaccine. Sequencing used immunoSEQ multiplex PCR; TCRdb keeps in-frame clones, though not all of them. The sample has around 130,000 clones, 90% to 95% seen once. The source was peripheral blood, collected on day 0 of AZD1222 vaccination. These receptors all come from an adult in good health.

This chain joins TRBV2 and TRBJ1-3; D is uncertain. The CDR3 is 15 residues long. V lost 4 bases to trimming and J lost 0 bases, with 10 bases between them. Looked up from germline, CDR1 is SNHLY and CDR2 is FYNNEI. The CDR3 DNA reads TGTGCCAGCAGTGGGTCCGGTCCCTCTGGAAACACCATATATTTT. Translated: CASSGSGPSGNTIYF.

The genes are TRBV19 and TRBJ1-1; weak D call: TRBD1 (6 bases). Per germline, CDR1 LNHDA and CDR2 SQIVND (reference sequence). V gave up 1 base and J gave up 0 bases, with 9 bases separating them. The CDR3 runs to 15 residues. The CDR3 loop is CASSIAGQLNTEAFF. CDR3 DNA: TGTGCCAGTAGTATAGCGGGACAACTGAACACTGAAGCTTTCTTT.

The chain recombines TRBV18 with TRBJ1-1; 9 bases agree with TRBD1. Trimming took 6 bases from V and 3 from J; bases not matched to a gene: 5. The CDR3 covers 14 residues. Per the germline V gene, CDR1 is KGHSH and CDR2 is LQKENI. For the CDR3, the DNA is TGTGCCAGCTCTCCCGGACAGGGGCACACTGAAGCTTTCTTT. Protein: CASSPGQGHTEAFF. Variable domain in full (rest from reference TRBV18 and TRBJ1-1): NAGVMQNPRHLVRRRGQEARLRCSPMKGHSHVYWYRQLPEEGLKFMVYLQKENIIDESGMPKERFSAEFPKEGPSILRIQQVVRGDSAAYFCASSPGQGHTEAFFGQGTRLTVV.

The V call is TRBV6-6, the J call TRBJ2-6, with 7 positions matching TRBD1. From germline, CDR1 is MNHNY and CDR2 SVGAGI (reference sequence). V was clipped by 2 bases and J by 4 bases; unmatched bases: 2. The CDR3 runs to 15 residues. In DNA, the CDR3 is TGTGCCAGCAGTTACGACAGGGCGGGGGCCAACGTCCTGACTTTC. Its translation: CASSYDRAGANVLTF.

The gene calls are TRBV3-1 (or the pseudogene TRBV3-2) and TRBJ2-5; D remains ambiguous. The germline V gene has CDR1 LGHDT and CDR2 YNNKEL (reference sequence). This CDR3 comprises 11 residues. V was pared by 5 bases and J by 9 bases, with 10 bases between. The CDR3 sequence: CASSSWAAQYF. CDR3 coding DNA: TGTGCCAGCAGCTCATGGGCGGCCCAGTACTTC.

The V call is TRBV15, the J call TRBJ2-1; D is uncertain. There are 11 residues in the CDR3. Germline V gene sequence: CDR1 LNHNV, CDR2 YYDKDF (reference sequence). V was shortened by 5 bases and J by 1 base, with 0 bases between the two germline ends. In DNA, the CDR3 is TGTGCCACCAGCTCCTACAATGAGCAGTTCTTC. Its translation is CATSSYNEQFF.

The CDR3 loop reads CANAIGQGETQYF. The CDR3 bases are TGTGCCAACGCTATAGGACAGGGAGAGACCCAGTACTTC. The chain is built from TRBV18 and TRBJ2-5, with 8 bases that match TRBD1. This CDR3 region has 13 residues. V shed 10 bases and J 4 bases; nucleotides not matched to a gene: 8. CDR1 is KGHSH, CDR2 LQKENI, per germline.

For this clone: Within the sample, other DNA sequences also encode this same CDR3. This sequence joins TRBV28 and TRBJ2-1, with D perhaps being TRBD1 or TRBD2 (5 bases each). Germline lookup yields CDR1 MDHEN and CDR2 SYDVKM. The CDR3 covers 15 residues. V was shortened by 6 bases and J by 1 base, with 13 bases between the two germline ends. CDR3 in amino acids: CASRPGTGSYNEQFF. The DNA for the CDR3 is TGTGCCAGCAGGCCCGGGACCGGATCCTACAATGAGCAGTTCTTC.